This T cell receptor (beta chain) was captured in a study of blood T cell repertoires in COVID-19. Overall study context: The United States, Italy and Spain supplied acute and convalescent COVID-19 samples. T cells, B-cell-depleted T cells, or PBMCs provided the cDNA or gDNA that served as material.

Original handling: Amplification of reference gene primers was used by the study to estimate nucleated cell counts. Profiled with immunoSEQ multiplex PCR; TCRdb holds only in-frame clones, not every one. The V and J calls and clone size were taken over from that table, and D and trimming were inferred from the DNA. The sample has 310,000 or so clones; roughly nine tenths are singletons. The TCR originated in a man between 18 and 35 years old who had recovered from COVID-19. Source material: peripheral blood.

As DNA, the CDR3 is TGTGCCAGCAGTTACGGGCAGGGGACCTACGAGCAGTACTTC. Encoded protein: CASSYGQGTYEQYF. The chain links TRBV6-6 to TRBJ2-7, with D possibly matching TRBD1 (6 bases). Germline V gene sequence: CDR1 MNHNY, CDR2 SVGAGI (reference sequence). This CDR3 is 14 amino acids long. V shed 2 bases and J shed 2 bases, with 10 bases lying between them.